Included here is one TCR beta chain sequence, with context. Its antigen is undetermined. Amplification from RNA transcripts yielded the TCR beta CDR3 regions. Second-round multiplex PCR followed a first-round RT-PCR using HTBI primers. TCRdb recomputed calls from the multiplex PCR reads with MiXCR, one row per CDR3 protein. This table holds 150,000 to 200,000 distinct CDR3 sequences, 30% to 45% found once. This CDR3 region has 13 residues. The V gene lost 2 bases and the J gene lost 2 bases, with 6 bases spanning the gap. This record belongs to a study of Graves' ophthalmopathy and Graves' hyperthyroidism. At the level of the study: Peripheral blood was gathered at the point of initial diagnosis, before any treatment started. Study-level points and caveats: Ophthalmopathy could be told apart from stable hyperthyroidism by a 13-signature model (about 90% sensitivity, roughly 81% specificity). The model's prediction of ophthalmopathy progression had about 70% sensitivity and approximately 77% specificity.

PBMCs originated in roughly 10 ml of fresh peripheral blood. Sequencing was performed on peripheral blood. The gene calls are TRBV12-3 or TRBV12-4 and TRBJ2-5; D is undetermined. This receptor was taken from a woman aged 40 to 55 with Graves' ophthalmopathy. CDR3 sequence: CASSLFTQETQYF. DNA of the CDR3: TGTGCCAGCAGTTTATTCACGCAAGAGACCCAGTACTTC.